This section outlines one T cell receptor beta chain sequence together with its context. Its antigen remains unidentified. Nothing much larger sits one base from this clone, and base qualities are not available. CDR1 and CDR2 were assigned from the germline V gene as SGHTA and FQGTGA. The CDR3, cysteine through phenylalanine, is 14 amino acids long. The only DNA kept is the CDR3, 42 bases in frame from the first base. V loses 5 bases of germline sequence and J loses 3 bases, and the interval between the two ends is 11 bases. This specimen belongs to a study of T cell responses to AZD1222 COVID-19 vaccine (dated by TCRdb to 2020 to 2022). Context from the whole study: A total of approximately 250 trial participants underwent TCR sequencing, of whom 200 to 220 had received two doses of AZD1222 and roughly 26 had received two doses of the MenACWY control vaccine. Trial participants were enrolled by age into 18-55, 56-69 and 70-plus year subgroups, with approximately 150, 28 and 58 TCR-sequenced participants respectively.

The intended sense of this specimen's time point label: baseline before first vaccination. Per the publication, the treatment or condition label means: meningococcal conjugate vaccine given as trial control. Samples from vaccinated people were obtained from the UK trials COV001 and COV002, which included a single-blind randomized controlled phase 2/3 trial of AZD1222 (ChAdOx1 nCoV-19) in healthy adults. For TCRbeta chain sequencing, PBMC samples were collected from trial participants at day 0 and at day 28 after the second dose. The full study reports these points: Participants were mostly white British and included more females than males, and it was suggested by the authors that clonal diversity may have been underestimated. CD4 TCRs associated with the vaccine covered the entire spike protein, and the dominant responses were in regions 160-218 and 743-854. Spike-specific TCR breadth and depth rose significantly after two AZD1222 doses compared with day 0 and with MenACWY recipients. The 56-69-year group was small, and its depth increase did not reach significance, likely because of low power. Because no samples from the day 14 peak response were available, repertoires could be characterized only after the peak T cell response. Epitopes outside the regions mutated in the B.1.351 and B.1.1.7 variants were reportedly recognized by nearly half of the unique spike-specific TCRs. Conclusions about previously exposed vaccinees are limited, since just 5 to 7 AZD1222 recipients were seropositive for SARS-CoV-2 at baseline.

The CDR3 regions of human TCRbeta chains were subjected to immunosequencing. The paper's processing steps were these. TCRs in the repertoires were matched against a reference library of SARS-CoV-2-specific TCRs that had been generated with the MIRA antigen-specificity platform. Breadth was defined as the fraction of unique TCRs that were SARS-CoV-2-associated, and depth was defined as the fraction of total T cells that were SARS-CoV-2-associated. Each spike-specific TCR was assigned to its reactive spike region and to a CD4 or CD8 class using the MIRA data. Log10-transformed breadth and depth values were compared by one-way ANOVA with Sidak's multiple comparisons tests. TCRdb mirrors the immuneACCESS table, restricted to in-frame sequences. Some clones are absent from its copies; in checked studies, under half trace to an unresolved V gene, and the reason for the others is unknown. D and trimming come from the DNA, and the V and J calls and clone size come from that table. For this sample the table gives some 150,000 clones, of which more than 85% were detected only once. The ten largest clones capture 0.85% to 0.95% of the sample.

The clonotype comes from an adult in good health. This material consisted of peripheral blood, taken on day 0 of MenACWY control vaccination. Here the chain combines TRBV7-3 and TRBJ1-5, with the D gene not clear enough to name. CDR3 region: CASSPRRTNQPQHF. The bases are TGTGCCAGCAGCCCCAGACGGACCAATCAGCCCCAGCATTTT.